A single sample gave rise to the 22 T cell receptor beta chains below, sequenced in a study of T cell responses to AZD1222 COVID-19 vaccine. Repertoires were generated with immunoSEQ multiplex PCR, while TCRdb's copy carries only in-frame clones and drops some. The data hold under 100,000 clones, with around nine tenths observed a single time. The sample consisted of peripheral blood, taken on day 0 of AZD1222 vaccination. Receptors were obtained from an adult in good health.

J is TRBJ1-1 and V is TRBV30; the D is unclear. With 4 bases removed from V and 0 bases from J, the gap between germline ends came to 6 bases. The CDR3 is made up of 12 amino acids. Germline values: CDR1 GTSNPN, CDR2 SVGIG (reference sequence). The DNA for the CDR3 is TGTGCCTGGACGGGAATGAACACTGAAGCTTTCTTT. Its translation: CAWTGMNTEAFF.

This clone has just one count. V and J are TRBV19 and TRBJ2-7, with 8 bases identical to TRBD2. The CDR3 is 13 amino acids. J was trimmed by 7 bases and V by 5 bases; bases with no gene match: 7. Germline V gene sequence: CDR1 LNHDA, CDR2 SQIVND (reference sequence). The CDR3 is CASSLRGESEQYF. The CDR3 DNA reads TGTGCCAGTAGTTTGCGGGGGGAGAGTGAGCAGTACTTC.

This chain joins TRBV10-1 and TRBJ2-6; possibly TRBD2 for D (5 bases). This CDR3 is 14 amino acids long. The V end lost 6 bases, the J end lost 2 bases, and 8 bases lay between the germline ends. Looked up from germline, CDR1 is WNHNN and CDR2 is SYGVQD (reference sequence). The CDR3 sequence: CASSPGAGANVLTF. DNA for the CDR3: TGCGCCAGCAGCCCCGGGGCTGGGGCCAACGTCCTGACTTTC.

The chain has TRBV2 and TRBJ1-1, with D possibly TRBD1 on 6 matching bases. Germline loops: CDR1 SNHLY, CDR2 FYNNEI. This CDR3 has 15 amino acids. Between the trimmed V and J ends, which lost 4 bases and 1 base, there was a span of 13 bases. CDR3 sequence: CASSGPTGRNTEAFF. The CDR3 DNA sequence: TGTGCCAGCAGTGGGCCCACAGGGCGGAACACTGAAGCTTTCTTT.

V and J are TRBV11-2 and TRBJ1-4, with D perhaps TRBD1 (5 bases). Germline assignment: CDR1 SGHAT and CDR2 FQNNGV. The CDR3 extends over 18 amino acids. V dropped 0 bases and J dropped 8 bases, with 22 bases sitting between them. The CDR3 is CASSLDLGGVANLEKLFF. CDR3 nucleotides: TGTGCCAGCAGCTTAGATCTCGGAGGGGTTGCGAACCTCGAAAAACTGTTTTTT.

Note on this clone: One end of the junction fails to match germline, which may point to a read error. The rearrangement links TRBV18 to TRBJ1-1, with D hard to call. CDR1 is KGHSH and CDR2 is LQKENI in the germline V gene. The CDR3 has 13 amino acids. The DNA for the CDR3 is TGCTCATCTACAGTTCTCATGAACACTGAAGCTTTCTTT. Translating gives CSSTVLMNTEAFF.

The V and J genes are TRBV9 and TRBJ2-1, with 8 bases fitting TRBD1. Germline lookup yields CDR1 SGDLS and CDR2 YYNGEE. V lost 3 bases, J lost 14 bases, and 7 bases stayed unmatched. This CDR3 is 12 amino acids long. CDR3 in amino acids: CASSDRQGRKFF. The CDR3 DNA reads TGTGCCAGCAGCGATAGACAGGGGAGAAAGTTCTTC.

The chain employs TRBV9 and TRBJ1-3, with no clear D. CDR3 length: 16 amino acids. Germline assignment: CDR1 SGDLS and CDR2 YYNGEE. The V and J ends lost 0 bases and 0 bases respectively, with 10 bases between them. This chain's CDR3 is CASSVGGMNSGNTIYF. CDR3 coding DNA: TGTGCCAGCAGCGTAGGTGGGATGAACTCTGGAAACACCATATATTTT.

The chain combines TRBV28 with TRBJ1-1; no clear D gene. V dropped 3 bases and J dropped 8 bases, with 16 bases sitting between them. The CDR3 contains 14 residues. Germline values: CDR1 MDHEN, CDR2 SYDVKM. CDR3 sequence: CASSLVDRNKEAFF. Written as DNA, the CDR3 is TGTGCCAGCAGTTTGGTCGACCGAAACAAGGAAGCTTTCTTT. The full variable domain, in which reference TRBV28 and TRBJ1-1 provide the parts outside the CDR3, is DVKVTQSSRYLVKRTGEKVFLECVQDMDHENMFWYRQDPGLGLRLIYFSYDVKMKEKGDIPEGYSVSREKKERFSLILESASTNQTSMYLCASSLVDRNKEAFFGQGTRLTVV.

The rearrangement links TRBV7-2 to TRBJ2-5; D ambiguous. This CDR3 is built from 11 residues. From germline, CDR1 is SGHTA and CDR2 FQGNSA. V was trimmed by 2 bases and J by 5 bases, leaving 3 bases between them. CDR3 nucleotide sequence: TGTGCCAGCAGCTTATGGGAGACCCAGTACTTC. Protein: CASSLWETQYF.

This clone was seen only once. This chain connects TRBV5-8 to TRBJ1-1, with no clear D. V shed 1 base and J shed 5 bases, with 6 bases lying between them. Germline V CDR1 and CDR2: SGHTS, YDEGEE. CDR3 size: 12 residues. The CDR3 here is CASSLRGTEAFF. The CDR3 region has the DNA TGTGCCAGCAGCTTGAGAGGGACTGAAGCTTTCTTT.

About this clone: Given the absence of the conserved phenylalanine or tryptophan at the CDR3 end, a read error is likely. The limits of the CDR3 on the DNA are not certain, so only TCRdb's listed CDR3 is given. The chain joins TRBV2 to TRBJ2-7; no check of the table's D call, TRBD1, against the DNA was made. The CDR3 length is 13 residues, termini included. Germline loops: CDR1 SNHLY, CDR2 FYNNEI. The CDR3 loop is CASSEDRGNLPPL.

The chain uses TRBV7-9 and TRBJ1-6, with TRBD1 matching over 11 bases. The CDR3 is made up of 15 amino acids. CDR1 and CDR2 from the germline V gene are SEHNR and FQNEAQ (reference sequence). The junction had 5 bases not matched to a gene; V was cut back by 5 bases and J by 8 bases. CDR3 bases: TGTGCCAGCAGCCGGACAGGGGGCGTTTATTCACCCCTCCACTTT. This gives the protein CASSRTGGVYSPLHF.

The chain employs TRBV15 and TRBJ1-6, with 10 bases matching TRBD1. V lost 0 bases and J lost 6; bases outside the gene matches: 5. The CDR3 is 17 amino acids. Germline CDR1 is LNHNV and CDR2 is YYDKDF (reference sequence). CDR3 bases: TGTGCCACCAGCAGAGACCGGGACAGGGGATTTAATTCACCCCTCCACTTT. It yields the protein CATSRDRDRGFNSPLHF.

This chain connects TRBV4-1 to TRBJ1-6; 7 nucleotides align to TRBD1. Germline CDR1 reads MGHRA; CDR2 reads YSYEKL. The CDR3 is 14 residues long. The V segment lost 1 base and the J segment 10 bases; nucleotides outside the gene matches: 4. For the CDR3, the DNA is TGCGCCAGCAGCCAAGCGACAGGGTGGTCACCCCTCCACTTT. It is translated as CASSQATGWSPLHF.

This clone is a singleton in its sample. J is TRBJ1-6 and V is TRBV6-4; D gene unclear. V was shortened by 2 bases and J by 5 bases, with 16 bases between the two germline ends. CDR1 MRHNA and CDR2 SNTAGT come from the germline V gene. The CDR3 length is 17 residues. The CDR3 here is CASSDPISPANNSPLHF. The CDR3 nucleotides are TGTGCCAGCAGTGACCCCATTTCCCCAGCAAATAATTCACCCCTCCACTTT.

In the case of this clone: This same CDR3 is encoded by further DNA sequences in the sample. The chain has TRBV9 and TRBJ2-5; possibly TRBD1 for D (6 bases). V gave up 0 bases and J gave up 5 bases, with 8 bases separating them. Germline assignment: CDR1 SGDLS and CDR2 YYNGEE. CDR3 size: 13 residues. This CDR3 is CASSVARGETQYF. CDR3 in DNA: TGTGCCAGCAGCGTAGCTAGGGGGGAGACCCAGTACTTC.

Only one count was recorded for this clone. V gene TRBV7-2 combines with J gene TRBJ1-2; 8 nucleotides line up with TRBD1. CDR1 and CDR2 from the germline V gene are SGHTA and FQGNSA. CDR3 length: 14 residues. The V gene end was trimmed by 3 bases and the J gene end by 6 bases; junction bases not matched to a gene: 6. CDR3 loop: CASSLTGQVHGYTF. The DNA of the CDR3 is TGTGCCAGCAGCTTGACGGGACAGGTACATGGCTACACCTTC.

The chain employs TRBV18 and TRBJ2-5; no clear D. Per germline, CDR1 KGHSH and CDR2 LQKENI. The V and J ends lost 3 bases and 4 bases respectively, with 21 bases between them. The CDR3 length is 17 residues. The CDR3 sequence is CASSPNLASASGETQYF. The CDR3 bases are TGTGCCAGCTCACCGAACTTAGCAAGTGCCAGTGGAGAGACCCAGTACTTC.

In this sample, this clone turned up once. The chain couples TRBV25-1 to TRBJ1-2; the D is unclear. The CDR3 length is 13 residues. V gave up 3 bases and J gave up 7 bases, with 12 bases separating them. Germline V gene lookup returns CDR1 MGHDK and CDR2 SYGVNS. CDR3 residues: CASSDHGVGGYTF. CDR3 nucleotides: TGTGCCAGCAGTGATCACGGAGTAGGTGGCTACACCTTC.

J is TRBJ2-3 and V is TRBV7-8; D call uncertain. CDR3 length: 12 amino acids. V was trimmed by 5 bases and J by 4 bases, leaving 7 bases between them. The V gene's germline CDR1 is SGHVS and CDR2 FQNEAQ. The CDR3 coding sequence is TGTGCCAGCAGCCTACTCTCAGATACGCAGTATTTT. It yields the protein CASSLLSDTQYF.

This chain connects TRBV25-1 to TRBJ2-5, with D maybe TRBD1 (6 bases). The germline gives CDR1 MGHDK, CDR2 SYGVNS. The CDR3 is made up of 13 amino acids. V was pared by 3 bases and J by 5 bases, with 10 bases between. This CDR3 reads CASSETGLETQYF. The CDR3 DNA reads as TGTGCCAGCAGTGAGACAGGATTGGAGACCCAGTACTTC.